This T cell receptor (beta chain) was identified in a study of blood T cell repertoires in COVID-19. Study background: Samples came from the United States, Italy and Spain, spanning acute and convalescent COVID-19. Sources were T cells, B-cell-depleted T cells, or PBMCs; the material itself was cDNA or gDNA.

This clone was detected a few times. The CDR3 length is 16 residues. The germline gives CDR1 SGHVS, CDR2 FNYEAQ. V lost 4 bases to trimming and J lost 5 bases, with 20 bases between them. The table came from immunoSEQ multiplex PCR; TCRdb's copy has only in-frame clones and leaves some out. The sample holds about 39,000 clones, around 80% seen once. The sequenced sample consisted of peripheral blood. The clonotype comes from a man at least 80 years old with acute or convalescent COVID-19. V gene TRBV7-6 combines with J gene TRBJ1-1; no clear D gene. CDR3 DNA sequence: TGTGCCAGCAGCTCCCCGGACGGCGGGGTTAGGACTGAAGCTTTCTTT. Amino acid sequence: CASSSPDGGVRTEAFF.